One sample yielded the 32 T cell receptor beta chains listed below, sequenced in a study of OX40 agonist ivuxolimab in advanced cancers. Some clones are missing from TCRdb's copy, which holds only in-frame ones; the method was immunoSEQ multiplex PCR. The sample holds more than 50,000 clones, about 94% seen once. The sample was CD4+ or CD8+ T cells sorted from blood, taken in a trial of the OX40 agonist ivuxolimab. These receptors all come from an adult with an advanced solid tumor such as melanoma, head and neck, liver or kidney cancer.

The chain links TRBV27 to TRBJ1-5; 8 nucleotides agree with TRBD1. V lost 6 bases to trimming and J lost 2 bases; unmatched junction nucleotides: 0. CDR1 is MNHEY, CDR2 SMNVEV, per germline (reference sequence). The length of the CDR3 is 13 residues. CDR3 sequence: CASRTGGNQPQHF. CDR3 bases: TGTGCCAGCAGGACAGGGGGCAATCAGCCCCAGCATTTT.

V and J are TRBV2 and TRBJ1-3; D is ambiguous. The V gene lost 7 bases and the J gene lost 0 bases, with 13 bases spanning the gap. This CDR3 has 15 amino acids. Per the germline V gene, CDR1 is SNHLY and CDR2 is FYNNEI. CDR3 protein: CASKWQTDSGNTIYF. The CDR3 DNA sequence: TGTGCCAGCAAATGGCAGACGGACTCTGGAAACACCATATATTTT.

The V and J genes are TRBV19 and TRBJ2-4; TRBD1 matches at 8 bases. J lost 2 bases, V lost 6 bases, and 15 bases had no gene match. Germline V gene sequence: CDR1 LNHDA, CDR2 SQIVND (reference sequence). The CDR3 totals 18 residues. This CDR3 reads CASRRTGYLLVSKNIQYF. CDR3 DNA: TGTGCCAGTAGAAGGACAGGGTACTTGTTAGTCTCCAAAAACATTCAGTACTTC.

The chain combines TRBV11-3 with TRBJ2-1; TRBD1 is a possible D gene (5 bases). Germline V gene data show CDR1 as SGHNT and CDR2 as YENEEA. The germline V and J ends were trimmed by 5 bases and 3 bases, with 17 bases remaining between them. This CDR3 is built from 16 residues. The CDR3 nucleotides are TGTGCCAGCAGCCCTTACAGGAGCGTGGTCTACAATGAGCAGTTCTTC. Protein product: CASSPYRSVVYNEQFF.

The chain is built from TRBV2 and TRBJ2-1; possibly TRBD2 for D (5 bases). Trimming took 3 bases from V and 5 from J, leaving 14 bases between them. Per germline, CDR1 SNHLY and CDR2 FYNNEI. The CDR3 loop spans 15 amino acids. The CDR3 reads CASSDGGRRHNEQFF. Written as DNA, the CDR3 is TGTGCCAGCAGTGACGGTGGGAGACGCCACAATGAGCAGTTCTTC.

V gene TRBV4-1 combines with J gene TRBJ1-3; weak D call: TRBD1 (5 bases). V was cut by 1 base and J by 1 base, with 11 bases left in between. The CDR3 has 16 residues. Germline lookup yields CDR1 MGHRA and CDR2 YSYEKL. The DNA of the CDR3 is TGCGCCAGCAGCCAAGGGGGGTACCCTTCTGGAAACACCATATATTTT. It translates to CASSQGGYPSGNTIYF.

The chain combines TRBV27 with TRBJ2-1, with D possibly matching TRBD2 (5 bases). The CDR3 sequence is 15 residues long. The ends were cut back, 5 bases at V and 5 bases at J, with 16 bases in the middle. Germline V gene lookup returns CDR1 MNHEY and CDR2 SMNVEV (reference sequence). The CDR3 loop is CASSPRGAVNNEQFF. DNA of the CDR3: TGTGCCAGCAGTCCCCGTGGAGCGGTGAACAATGAGCAGTTCTTC.

The chain is built from TRBV19 and TRBJ2-7; 8 positions match TRBD1. Germline V gives CDR1 LNHDA, CDR2 SQIVND (reference sequence). The CDR3 consists of 14 residues. Germline trimming cut 6 bases from V and 2 bases from J; bases unmatched to any gene: 6. For the CDR3, the DNA is TGTGCCAGTAGCCCGGGACAGGAGGCCTACGAGCAGTACTTC. This gives the protein CASSPGQEAYEQYF.

The chain couples TRBV29-1 to TRBJ2-3, with 8 bases aligning to TRBD2. CDR1 and CDR2 (germline): SQVTM, ANQGSEA. V dropped 7 bases and J dropped 1; count of bases not matched to a gene: 7. The CDR3 totals 14 residues. CDR3 residues: CSAPTSERTDTQYF. Written as DNA, the CDR3 is TGCAGCGCCCCGACTAGCGAACGCACAGATACGCAGTATTTT.

This chain links TRBV11-2 with TRBJ1-2; 7 positions match TRBD1. Germline loops: CDR1 SGHAT, CDR2 FQNNGV. Trimming at V came to 3 bases and at J to 2 bases, leaving 9 bases not matched to a gene. This CDR3 contains 16 residues. CDR3 bases: TGTGCCAGCAGCTTCGCAGGGGGGATTGCCAACTATGGCTACACCTTC. It codes for CASSFAGGIANYGYTF.

The chain carries TRBV11-3 and TRBJ2-1; 10 bases agree with TRBD2. Germline loops: CDR1 SGHNT, CDR2 YENEEA. The junction had 4 bases not matched to a gene; V was cut back by 7 bases and J by 1 base. CDR3 length: 15 residues. CDR3 nucleotides: TGTGCCAGCAAGACTAGCGGGCTTTCCTACAATGAGCAGTTCTTC. Residues: CASKTSGLSYNEQFF.

V and J are TRBV5-6 and TRBJ2-1; 7 bases map to TRBD2. The J segment lost 4 bases and the V segment lost 2 bases, leaving 6 bases of the junction unmatched. Germline V gives CDR1 SGHDT, CDR2 YYEEEE. This CDR3 has 15 residues. CDR3 region: CASSFLAAGYNEQFF. The CDR3, as DNA: TGTGCCAGCAGCTTTCTAGCGGCAGGATACAATGAGCAGTTCTTC.

The chain recombines TRBV7-8 with TRBJ2-6, with a possible D match to TRBD1 (6 bases). Germline V gene lookup returns CDR1 SGHVS and CDR2 FQNEAQ. There are 16 residues in the CDR3. V gave up 5 bases and J gave up 0 bases, with 11 bases separating them. The CDR3 bases are TGTGCCAGCAGCCGCTGGACAGACTCTGGGGCCAACGTCCTGACTTTC. Translation: CASSRWTDSGANVLTF.

This clone has a handful of counts. V and J are TRBV6-6 and TRBJ2-7; D might be TRBD1 (5 bases). The CDR3 consists of 15 residues. Germline V gives CDR1 MNHNY, CDR2 SVGAGI (reference sequence). V was pared by 5 bases and J by 0 bases, with 14 bases between. In DNA form, the CDR3 reads TGTGCCAGCAGTGAGGACACGCCAAGCTCCTACGAGCAGTACTTC. Protein product: CASSEDTPSSYEQYF.

J is TRBJ2-1 and V is TRBV11-3, with 13 bases that match TRBD2. The CDR3 is 15 residues long. Trimming took 3 bases from V and 9 from J; bases not matched to a gene: 5. Germline V gene lookup returns CDR1 SGHNT and CDR2 YENEEA. CDR3 sequence reads: CASSFRTSGSSEQFF. As DNA, the CDR3 is TGTGCCAGCAGCTTCCGGACTAGCGGGAGTAGTGAGCAGTTCTTC. Full variable domain (outside the CDR3, taken from reference TRBV11-3 and TRBJ2-1): EAGVVQSPRYKIIEKKQPVAFWCNPISGHNTLYWYLQNLGQGPELLIRYENEEAVDDSQLPKDRFSAERLKGVDSTLKIQPAELGDSAVYLCASSFRTSGSSEQFFGPGTRLTVL.

V is TRBV6-5 and J is TRBJ2-7; 10 bases are shared with TRBD1. The CDR3 has 15 amino acids. Germline values: CDR1 MNHEY, CDR2 SVGAGI. Losses at the gene ends were 4 bases for V and 0 bases for J; bases not matched to a gene: 3. CDR3 sequence: CASSWGQGSSYEQYF. The CDR3 DNA follows: TGTGCCAGCAGTTGGGGACAGGGGAGCTCCTACGAGCAGTACTTC.

V and J are TRBV29-1 and TRBJ2-7; 8 bases align to TRBD1. In germline, CDR1 is SQVTM, CDR2 ANQGSEA. The CDR3 is made up of 13 amino acids. V dropped 5 bases and J dropped 6; count of bases not matched to a gene: 9. CDR3 nucleotide sequence: TGCAGCGTTACAGGGGGACCTTCGGGCGAGCAGTACTTC. Translated, it gives CSVTGGPSGEQYF.

The CDR3 coding sequence is TGTGCCAGCTCGGCGGGGAGGGTCCCTAGTGAGCAGTTCTTC. Amino acid sequence: CASSAGRVPSEQFF. The J gene is TRBJ2-1, the V gene TRBV13, with 7 bases fitting TRBD2. The CDR3 spans 14 residues. In germline, CDR1 is PRHDT, CDR2 FYEKMQ (reference sequence). Trimming at V came to 8 bases and at J to 9 bases, leaving 13 bases not matched to a gene.

This clone was observed once. The chain is built from TRBV6-1 and TRBJ1-5; weak D call: TRBD1 (6 bases). Germline lookup yields CDR1 MNHNS and CDR2 SASEGT. Trimming pared 3 bases from V and 6 bases from J, leaving 12 bases between. This CDR3 region has 14 residues. This CDR3 is CASSDRGGGQPQHF. In DNA, the CDR3 is TGTGCCAGCAGTGATCGGGGAGGGGGTCAGCCCCAGCATTTT.

The chain joins TRBV4-3 to TRBJ1-1; D is unresolved. V lost 1 base and J lost 5, with 11 bases in between. The length of the CDR3 is 14 residues. Germline V CDR1 and CDR2: LGHNA, YSLEER. The CDR3 sequence: CASSQGAAWTEAFF. The CDR3 coding sequence is TGCGCCAGCAGCCAAGGGGCTGCTTGGACTGAAGCTTTCTTT.

V gene TRBV5-1 combines with J gene TRBJ2-5, with 7 bases aligning to TRBD1. J was trimmed by 2 bases and V by 3 bases; bases with no gene match: 16. Germline assignment: CDR1 SGHRS and CDR2 YFSETQ. This CDR3 region has 18 residues. The CDR3 loop reads CASSYLYYRGPGQETQYF. CDR3 nucleotides: TGCGCCAGCAGCTATCTATACTACAGGGGTCCGGGACAAGAGACCCAGTACTTC. Supplemented by reference TRBV5-1 and TRBJ2-5, the full variable domain reads KAGVTQTPRYLIKTRGQQVTLSCSPISGHRSVSWYQQTPGQGLQFLFEYFSETQRNKGNFPGRFSGRQFSNSRSEMNVSTLELGDSALYLCASSYLYYRGPGQETQYFGPGTRLLVL.

J is TRBJ2-7 and V is TRBV6-1; no reliable D call. V lost 10 bases and J lost 4, with 14 bases in between. CDR3 length: 12 residues. Looked up from germline, CDR1 is MNHNS and CDR2 is SASEGT. The CDR3 coding sequence is TGTGCCATCTCATTGACGAGATACGAGCAGTACTTC. Its translation is CAISLTRYEQYF.

The chain couples TRBV9 to TRBJ2-3; 11 nucleotides line up with TRBD2. There are 18 residues in the CDR3. The V and J ends lost 1 base and 6 bases, in that order; junction bases with no gene match: 13. From germline, CDR1 is SGDLS and CDR2 YYNGEE. CDR3 amino acids: CASSVFSGTSGASDTQYF. The CDR3 bases are TGTGCCAGCAGCGTATTCTCCGGGACTAGCGGAGCGTCTGATACGCAGTATTTT.

This chain connects TRBV7-9 to TRBJ1-2; 9 bases are shared with TRBD1. The CDR3 covers 15 residues. CDR1 is SEHNR, CDR2 FQNEAQ, per germline (reference sequence). V shed 5 bases and J 4 bases; nucleotides not matched to a gene: 8. CDR3 bases: TGTGCCAGCAGCCTCCCGGGACAGGGCTCCTATGGCTACACCTTC. This encodes CASSLPGQGSYGYTF.

This chain uses TRBV29-1 with TRBJ2-1; the D gene is possibly TRBD2 (6 bases). The CDR3 is 14 residues long. Between the trimmed V and J ends, which lost 1 base and 1 base, there was a span of 8 bases. Germline-derived CDR1 and CDR2 are SQVTM and ANQGSEA. DNA of the CDR3: TGCAGCGTTGAAGGGCGGGGATCCTACAATGAGCAGTTCTTC. This encodes CSVEGRGSYNEQFF.

The genes are TRBV27 and TRBJ1-5; D possibly corresponds to TRBD1 (6 bases). Trimming stripped 6 bases from V and 2 bases from J, with 14 bases between. The CDR3 runs 15 residues. CDR1 MNHEY and CDR2 SMNVEV come from the germline V gene (reference sequence). The CDR3 bases are TGTGCCAGCAGGGATAATTACAGGGGCAATCAGCCCCAGCATTTT. As protein: CASRDNYRGNQPQHF.

The genes are TRBV11-3 and TRBJ2-5, with 9 bases identical to TRBD2. CDR3 length: 15 amino acids. Germline values: CDR1 SGHNT, CDR2 YENEEA. Trimming at V came to 4 bases and at J to 1 base, leaving 4 bases not matched to a gene. CDR3 protein: CASSSTSGLQETQYF. CDR3 coding DNA: TGTGCCAGCAGCTCGACTAGCGGTCTCCAAGAGACCCAGTACTTC.

The CDR3 DNA reads as TGTGCCAGCAGCCACGGACCGGCTAGCGGCTCCACCGAGCAGTACTTC. The encoded protein is CASSHGPASGSTEQYF. V gene TRBV5-4 combines with J gene TRBJ2-7; 7 nucleotides agree with TRBD2. V lost 4 bases to trimming and J lost 6 bases; unmatched junction nucleotides: 16. The CDR3 covers 16 residues. The germline V gene encodes CDR1 SGHNT and CDR2 YYREEE (reference sequence). The full variable domain, completed using reference TRBV5-4 and TRBJ2-7, is ETGVTQSPTHLIKTRGQQVTLRCSSQSGHNTVSWYQQALGQGPQFIFQYYREEENGRGNFPPRFSGLQFPNYSSELNVNALELDDSALYLCASSHGPASGSTEQYFGPGTRLTVT.

The chain has TRBV5-1 and TRBJ2-1, with TRBD2 matching 9 bases. Losses at the gene ends were 5 bases for V and 0 bases for J; bases not matched to a gene: 9. Germline V gene sequence: CDR1 SGHRS, CDR2 YFSETQ. This CDR3 is built from 17 residues. The CDR3 sequence: CASRPLAGPNSYNEQFF. The DNA of the CDR3 is TGCGCCAGCAGACCTCTAGCGGGACCAAACTCCTACAATGAGCAGTTCTTC.

The chain recombines TRBV14 with TRBJ2-3; TRBD2 matches 16 bases. The germline V gene has CDR1 SGHDN and CDR2 FVKESK. The CDR3 runs to 18 residues. V lost 6 bases, J lost 2 bases, and 8 bases stayed unmatched. Here the CDR3 DNA reads TGTGCCAGCAGGTTCGGGACTAGCGGGAGGGGTCTCACAGATACGCAGTATTTT. Its translation: CASRFGTSGRGLTDTQYF. Using reference TRBV14 and TRBJ2-3 for the parts outside the CDR3, the full variable domain is EAGVTQFPSHSVIEKGQTVTLRCDPISGHDNLYWYRRVMGKEIKFLLHFVKESKQDESGMPNNRFLAERTGGTYSTLKVQPAELEDSGVYFCASRFGTSGRGLTDTQYFGPGTRLTVL.

The chain combines TRBV7-3 with TRBJ2-7; 8 bases are a match to TRBD2. The CDR3 runs 15 residues. Germline V gene sequence: CDR1 SGHTA, CDR2 FQGTGA. Unmatched junction bases numbered 6, after V lost 3 bases and J lost 2 bases. The CDR3: CASSLELAETYEQYF. The CDR3 nucleotides read TGTGCCAGCAGCTTGGAACTAGCGGAGACCTACGAGCAGTACTTC.

The gene calls are TRBV7-8 and TRBJ2-1; no firm D call. V lost 4 bases and J lost 1, with 11 bases in between. The CDR3 length is 15 residues. Germline CDR1 reads SGHVS; CDR2 reads FQNEAQ. This CDR3 reads CASSWLQPSYNEQFF. The CDR3 bases are TGTGCCAGCAGCTGGTTACAGCCATCCTACAATGAGCAGTTCTTC.